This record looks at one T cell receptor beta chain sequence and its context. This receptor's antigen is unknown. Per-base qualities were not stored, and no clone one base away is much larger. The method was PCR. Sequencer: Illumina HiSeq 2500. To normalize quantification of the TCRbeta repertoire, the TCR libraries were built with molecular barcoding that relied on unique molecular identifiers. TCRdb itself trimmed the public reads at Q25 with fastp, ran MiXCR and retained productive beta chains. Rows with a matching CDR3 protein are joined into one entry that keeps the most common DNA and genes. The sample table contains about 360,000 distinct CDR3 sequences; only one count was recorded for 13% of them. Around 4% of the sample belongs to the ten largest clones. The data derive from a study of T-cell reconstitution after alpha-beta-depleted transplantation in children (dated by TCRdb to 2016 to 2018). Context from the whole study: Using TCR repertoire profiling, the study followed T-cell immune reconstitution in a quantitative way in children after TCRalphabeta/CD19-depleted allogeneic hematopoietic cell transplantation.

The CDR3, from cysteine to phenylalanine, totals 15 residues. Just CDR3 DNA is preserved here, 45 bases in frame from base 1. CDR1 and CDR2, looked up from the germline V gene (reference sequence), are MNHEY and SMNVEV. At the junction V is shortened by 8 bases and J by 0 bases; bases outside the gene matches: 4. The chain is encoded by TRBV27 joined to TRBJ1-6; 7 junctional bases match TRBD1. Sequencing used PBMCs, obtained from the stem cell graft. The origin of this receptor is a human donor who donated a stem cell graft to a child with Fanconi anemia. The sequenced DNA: TGTGCCAGCGGAAACAGGGGCTCCTATAATTCACCCCTCCACTTT. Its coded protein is CASGNRGSYNSPLHF.